A selection of T cell receptor beta chains follows, all from one sample in a study of blood T cell repertoires in COVID-19. TCRdb's copy holds only in-frame clones and misses some; the assay was immunoSEQ multiplex PCR. The sample yields 300,000 to 450,000 clones, more than 70% seen once. Sequences were obtained from peripheral blood. The receptors were gathered from a woman aged 25 to 39 with COVID-19, enrolled during active disease. Both conserved end residues are part of each CDR3. Fields, in order: J gene, D gene, clone size, V gene, CDR3 DNA, CDR3 protein. D genes are given only for firm matches. A row's size may be missing; if present it is once, few, many or a size class.

j_call: TRBJ2-1; d_call: -; clone_size: -; v_call: TRBV11-2; cdr3_nt: TGTGCCAGCAGCTTAAGTGGGCGTTGGAATGAGCAGTTCTTC; cdr3_aa: CASSLSGRWNEQFF
j_call: TRBJ2-1; d_call: TRBD2; clone_size: -; v_call: TRBV7-9; cdr3_nt: TGTGCCAGCAGCTTAGCTAGCGGGAACACCAATGAGCAGTTCTTC; cdr3_aa: CASSLASGNTNEQFF
j_call: TRBJ2-7; d_call: TRBD2; clone_size: once; v_call: TRBV5-1; cdr3_nt: TGCGCCAGCAGCTCGGGACTAGCGAGAGCCTACGAGCAGTACTTC; cdr3_aa: CASSSGLARAYEQYF
j_call: TRBJ2-1; d_call: -; clone_size: -; v_call: TRBV21-1; cdr3_nt: TGTGCCAGCAGCAAACCCCCTTTTTACAATGAGCAGTTCTTC; cdr3_aa: CASSKPPFYNEQFF
j_call: TRBJ2-1; d_call: -; clone_size: -; v_call: TRBV29-1; cdr3_nt: TGCAGCGTGGCGAGAGGTAGTAATGAGCAGTTCTTC; cdr3_aa: CSVARGSNEQFF
j_call: TRBJ2-1; d_call: TRBD2; clone_size: -; v_call: TRBV11-3; cdr3_nt: TGTGCCAGCAGCTTAGGAACTAGCGGGAGTTTCGATGAGCAGTTCTTC; cdr3_aa: CASSLGTSGSFDEQFF
j_call: TRBJ2-2; d_call: TRBD1; clone_size: -; v_call: TRBV3-1/TRBV3-2; cdr3_nt: TGTGCCAGCAGCCAACTACCGGGACAGGGGGCCGACACCGGGGAGCTGTTTTTT; cdr3_aa: CASSQLPGQGADTGELFF
j_call: TRBJ2-7; d_call: TRBD2; clone_size: -; v_call: TRBV4-2; cdr3_nt: TGTGCCAGCAGCCAATCTGCGGGAGGCTACGAGCAGTACTTC; cdr3_aa: CASSQSAGGYEQYF
j_call: TRBJ1-1; d_call: -; clone_size: -; v_call: TRBV28; cdr3_nt: TGTGCCAGCAGTCCCCCGACGAGGCGAAACACTGAAGCTTTCTTT; cdr3_aa: CASSPPTRRNTEAFF
j_call: TRBJ2-5; d_call: -; clone_size: -; v_call: TRBV24-1; cdr3_nt: TGTGCCACCTCCCGGGAGCTGGGGACCCAGTACTTC; cdr3_aa: CATSRELGTQYF
j_call: TRBJ1-1; d_call: TRBD1; clone_size: -; v_call: TRBV5-1; cdr3_nt: TGCGCCAGCAGCCTGGACGGACAGGGTAACACTGAAGCTTTCTTT; cdr3_aa: CASSLDGQGNTEAFF
j_call: TRBJ1-5; d_call: -; clone_size: -; v_call: TRBV6-5; cdr3_nt: TGTGCCAGCAGTTACAAGGGAGGCAATCAGCCCCAGCATTTT; cdr3_aa: CASSYKGGNQPQHF
j_call: TRBJ2-7; d_call: TRBD1; clone_size: once; v_call: TRBV4-2; cdr3_nt: TGTGCCAGCAGCCAAGCGGACAGGGGAGGCTACGAGCAGTACTTC; cdr3_aa: CASSQADRGGYEQYF
j_call: TRBJ1-1; d_call: TRBD1; clone_size: -; v_call: TRBV6-1; cdr3_nt: TGTGCCAGCAGTGCGGGCAGGGGGCGCTTGGGCACTGAAGCTTTCTTT; cdr3_aa: CASSAGRGRLGTEAFF